The rows below give T cell receptor beta chains drawn from one sample of a study of human T cells and chemical hapten exposure. TCRdb called the 5' RACE reads again in MiXCR, with one record for every CDR3 protein. The table has over 95,000 distinct CDR3 sequences, around a fifth seen once. The origin of the receptors is a human donor in good health. Both conserved end residues are part of each CDR3. Each record gives: D gene, clone size, J gene, V gene, CDR3 DNA, CDR3 protein. D genes are given only for firm matches. Some rows have no size entry. The others give once, few or many, or a class for an expanded clone.

>TRBD1|few|TRBJ1-1|TRBV5-4
TGTGCCAGCAGCTCCCGGGACAGGATGTGGACTGAAGCTTTCTTT
CASSSRDRMWTEAFF
>NA|medium-sized|TRBJ1-4|TRBV6-5
TGTGCCAGCAGCCGTAAGATTCCCCTGAATGAAAAACTGTTTTTT
CASSRKIPLNEKLFF
>TRBD2|few|TRBJ2-3|TRBV20-1
TGCAGTGCTAAGGCCCTAGCGGGAGGTGAGGCAGATACGCAGTATTTT
CSAKALAGGEADTQYF
>TRBD1|few|TRBJ1-4|TRBV5-1
TGCGCCACCCAGGTCGGGACAGGGGATGAAAAACTGTTTTTT
CATQVGTGDEKLFF
>TRBD2|NA|TRBJ2-3|TRBV5-1
TGCGCCAGCAGCTTGAAATCCAGCGGGAGTGGCACAGATACGCAGTATTTT
CASSLKSSGSGTDTQYF
>TRBD2|NA|TRBJ2-3|TRBV9
TGTGCCAGCAAGCCAGGACCGGGAGGAGGGACAGATACGCAGTATTTT
CASKPGPGGGTDTQYF
>NA|NA|TRBJ2-7|TRBV10-3
TGTGCCATCAAAGCCAGGGAGCGCTACGAGCAGTACTTC
CAIKARERYEQYF
>TRBD1|NA|TRBJ2-2|TRBV7-6
TGTGCCAGCAGCTGGAAACACACCCAGGACAGGGGGAACGTCGGGGAGCTGTTTTTT
CASSWKHTQDRGNVGELFF
>TRBD1|NA|TRBJ2-7|TRBV5-4
TGTGCCAGCAGCGGGGGACAGGCCTACGAGCAGTACTTC
CASSGGQAYEQYF
>NA|NA|TRBJ2-3|TRBV6-2/TRBV6-3
TGTGCCAGCAACGAACCGACAGGGAGGACAGATACGCAGTATTTT
CASNEPTGRTDTQYF
>NA|few|TRBJ1-2|TRBV29-1
TGCAGCGCGTCAGCTAACTATGGCTACACCTTC
CSASANYGYTF
>NA|NA|TRBJ2-7|TRBV7-3
TGTGCCAGCAGCCCGGGCCGAGGGTACGAGCAGTACTTC
CASSPGRGYEQYF
>NA|NA|TRBJ1-5|TRBV24-1
TGTGCCACCGGGCAAGCCTCGAGCAATCAGCCCCAGCATTTT
CATGQASSNQPQHF
>TRBD1|NA|TRBJ2-3|TRBV2
TGTGCTAACCAGGGGGACAGCCTCAGCACAGATACGCAGTATTTT
CANQGDSLSTDTQYF
>TRBD1|few|TRBJ2-7|TRBV20-1
TGCAGTGCTAGAGATCGAGTAACAGGGGTAAGGCAGTACTTC
CSARDRVTGVRQYF
>TRBD2|few|TRBJ2-1|TRBV3-1
TGTGCCAGCAGCCAAGGGCCTAGCGGATCCTACAATGAGCAGTTCTTC
CASSQGPSGSYNEQFF
>NA|NA|TRBJ2-1|TRBV29-1
TGCAGCGTTGCCGGTGGTAGTCGAGTCGATGAGCAGTTCTTC
CSVAGGSRVDEQFF
>NA|few|TRBJ1-5|TRBV12-3/TRBV12-4
TGTGCCAGCAGTTTCCGGGGCAACAATCAGCCCCAGCATTTT
CASSFRGNNQPQHF
>TRBD1|few|TRBJ1-6|TRBV10-2
TGCGCCAGCAGAGAGACAGGGAAGGACTCACCCCTCCACTTT
CASRETGKDSPLHF
>NA|NA|TRBJ2-7|TRBV27
TGTGCCAGCAGTTCAAGCGTGGGGCCCCACGAGCAGTACTTC
CASSSSVGPHEQYF
>NA|NA|TRBJ1-1|TRBV29-1
TGCAGCGTCGGGACTTTTAGGAACACTGAAGCTTTCTTT
CSVGTFRNTEAFF
>TRBD1|few|TRBJ1-2|TRBV27
TGTGCCAGCAGCCTATTGACAGGGGAAGGCTACACCTTC
CASSLLTGEGYTF
>NA|few|TRBJ2-2|TRBV20-1
TGCAGTGCACCTCGAACAGGGTCCACCGGGGAGCTGTTTTTT
CSAPRTGSTGELFF